A single sample gave rise to the 13 T cell receptor beta chains below, sequenced in a study of T cell repertoires in cytomegalovirus infection. For these TCRs, the target antigens are not known. MiXCR was run by TCRdb on the reads, yielding one entry per CDR3 protein. The sample gives some 38,000 distinct CDR3 sequences, 40% to 65% of which show up once; 90% is in the top ten. Sequences were derived from CD8+ T cells from cultured PBMCs, sampled from culture after CMV antigen stimulation. The receptors shown here come from a human donor in good health (CMV status not recorded). Some clones in this sample may be carry-over from other donors' samples.

CDR3 sequence: CASSLAVGGANEQYF. In DNA, the CDR3 is TGTGCCAGCAGCTTAGCCGTCGGGGGGGCAAACGAGCAGTACTTC. V is TRBV7-6 and J is TRBJ2-7, with 8 bases lining up with TRBD2. The CDR3 runs to 15 residues. CDR1 is SGHVS and CDR2 is FNYEAQ in the germline V gene. V dropped 0 bases and J dropped 5; count of bases not matched to a gene: 6.

The V call is TRBV7-8, the J call TRBJ1-2, with 7 nucleotides matching TRBD1. Trimming removed 1 base from V and 5 bases from J; junction bases left unmatched: 4. The germline CDR1 and CDR2 sequences are SGHVS and FQNEAQ. CDR3 length: 14 residues. The CDR3 DNA is TGTGCCAGCAGCTTAGAGGAGGGGGCGTATGGCTACACCTTC. Translating gives CASSLEEGAYGYTF.

This rearrangement joins TRBV28 to TRBJ2-7; no definite D call. V gave up 7 bases and J gave up 1 base, with 14 bases separating them. The germline V gene has CDR1 MDHEN and CDR2 SYDVKM. The CDR3 consists of 14 residues. The CDR3 loop is CASISNSLSYEQYF. CDR3 in DNA: TGTGCCAGCATCTCGAACAGCCTTTCCTACGAGCAGTACTTC.

The sample holds a few counts of this clonotype. This chain joins TRBV28 and TRBJ1-1, with D possibly matching TRBD1 (6 bases). CDR1 and CDR2 (germline): MDHEN, SYDVKM. V lost 7 bases and J 2 bases, leaving 23 bases between the germline ends. This CDR3 has 17 amino acids. Written as DNA, the CDR3 is TGTGCCAGCAATTTTGGGGGGCGTTTGCTGGGTAACACTGAAGCTTTCTTT. Amino acids: CASNFGGRLLGNTEAFF.

This clonotype was picked up one time. The chain is built from TRBV19 and TRBJ2-1; 12 positions match TRBD2. This CDR3 is built from 19 residues. Losses at the gene ends were 5 bases for V and 4 bases for J; bases not matched to a gene: 15. CDR1 and CDR2 from the germline V gene are LNHDA and SQIVND (reference sequence). In DNA form, the CDR3 reads TGTGCCAGTAGTGTCGGAGTACTAGCGGGAGGCTCGACTTACAATGAGCAGTTCTTC. Translated: CASSVGVLAGGSTYNEQFF.

CDR3 DNA: TGTGCCAGCAGCTTCGACGGATTTGAGCAGTTCTTC. It encodes CASSFDGFEQFF. The gene calls are TRBV7-2 and TRBJ2-1; D gene uncertain. Trimming cost V 3 bases and J 9 bases, with 9 bases left between them. The germline V gene encodes CDR1 SGHTA and CDR2 FQGNSA. CDR3 length equals 12 residues.

The chain combines TRBV4-1 with TRBJ1-5; the match to TRBD1 covers 7 bases. The germline CDR1 and CDR2 sequences are MGHRA and YSYEKL. The CDR3 loop spans 14 amino acids. Losses at the gene ends were 5 bases for V and 4 bases for J; bases not matched to a gene: 5. CDR3 nucleotides: TGCGCCAGCAGCACGGACAGGTCGAATCAGCCCCAGCATTTT. This codes for CASSTDRSNQPQHF.

The V call is TRBV5-8, the J call TRBJ2-1; 8 nucleotides line up with TRBD2. V shed 5 bases, J shed 5 bases, and the junction held 3 bases outside the gene matches. CDR1 is SGHTS, CDR2 YDEGEE, per germline. This CDR3 spans 13 amino acids. The CDR3 nucleotides read TGTGCCAGCAGGTTTAGCGGGGACAATGAGCAGTTCTTC. It yields the protein CASRFSGDNEQFF.

This chain uses TRBV7-2 with TRBJ2-1; no firm D call. The CDR3 consists of 15 residues. Deletions cut 4 bases from V and 0 bases from J, with 10 bases between. Per the germline V gene, CDR1 is SGHTA and CDR2 is FQGNSA. The CDR3 here is CASSSPSSSYNEQFF. DNA for the CDR3: TGTGCCAGCAGCTCCCCCTCGAGCTCCTACAATGAGCAGTTCTTC.

The rearrangement uses TRBV9 and TRBJ2-1; TRBD2 matches 12 bases. The J segment lost 0 bases and the V segment lost 0 bases, leaving 4 bases of the junction unmatched. Per germline, CDR1 SGDLS and CDR2 YYNGEE. The CDR3 consists of 18 residues. The CDR3 nucleotides are TGTGCCAGCAGCGTAGGACTAGCGGGAGTCCCCTCCTACAATGAGCAGTTCTTC. Translation gives CASSVGLAGVPSYNEQFF.

This chain joins TRBV7-6 and TRBJ2-7; unclear D gene. Per the germline V gene, CDR1 is SGHVS and CDR2 is FNYEAQ. V was shortened by 2 bases and J by 3 bases, with 17 bases between the two germline ends. This CDR3 comprises 16 residues. CDR3 amino acids: CASSLFPARIIYEQYF. CDR3 DNA sequence: TGTGCCAGCAGCTTATTCCCGGCAAGGATTATCTACGAGCAGTACTTC.

J is TRBJ1-2 and V is TRBV5-1, with 8 nucleotides matching TRBD1. The CDR3 length is 15 residues. CDR1 is SGHRS, CDR2 YFSETQ, per germline. The J segment lost 0 bases and the V segment lost 4 bases, leaving 5 bases of the junction unmatched. CDR3 sequence reads: CASSNGQGANYGYTF. The CDR3 bases are TGCGCCAGCAGCAATGGACAGGGAGCTAACTATGGCTACACCTTC.

This clonotype was seen repeatedly, ten times or more. The chain employs TRBV24-1 and TRBJ1-2; TRBD1 might be the D (5 bases). The CDR3 loop spans 13 amino acids. Trimming removed 4 bases from V and 6 bases from J, with 11 bases in between. The germline CDR1 and CDR2 sequences are KGHDR and SFDVKD. CDR3 bases: TGTGCCACCAGTGACCCAACAGGTGATGGCTACACCTTC. Residues: CATSDPTGDGYTF.